The 10 T cell receptor beta chains in this list originate from one sample, sequenced in a study of T-cell memory formation after mild COVID-19. TCRdb used MiXCR to reprocess the 5' RACE reads, holding one entry per CDR3 protein. The table lists 170,000 or so distinct CDR3 sequences, 31% of them singletons. Source material: PBMCs or a T cell subset sorted from them (not recorded which). The origin of the receptors is an adult woman who had mild COVID-19 (a few samples of this study predate the infection). Cell type and time point are not known.

This chain connects TRBV12-3 or TRBV12-4 to TRBJ2-3; the D is unclear. The CDR3 length is 11 residues. V was pared by 3 bases and J by 6 bases, with 4 bases between. The CDR3 DNA follows: TGTGCCAGCAGTTTCTTGGATACGCAGTATTTT. Amino acid sequence: CASSFLDTQYF.

The rearrangement joins TRBV29-1 to TRBJ2-1; possibly TRBD1 for D (6 bases). The CDR3 runs 12 residues. V was pared by 4 bases and J by 10 bases, with 14 bases between. Per germline, CDR1 SQVTM and CDR2 ANQGSEA. Here the CDR3 reads CSVGTGTHEQFF. CDR3 nucleotide sequence: TGCAGCGTTGGGACCGGGACACACGAGCAGTTCTTC.

The chain couples TRBV7-2 to TRBJ2-7; D unresolved. V was shortened by 7 bases and J by 2 bases, with 21 bases between the two germline ends. This CDR3 has 16 amino acids. Germline CDR1 is SGHTA and CDR2 is FQGNSA. The CDR3 region is CASTFRDTTKPYEQYF. The CDR3 nucleotides are TGTGCCAGCACCTTCAGAGACACCACAAAGCCCTACGAGCAGTACTTC.

The rearrangement uses TRBV7-3 and TRBJ2-2; D is unresolved. Germline assignment: CDR1 SGHTA and CDR2 FQGTGA. V lost 1 base to trimming and J lost 7 bases, with 7 bases between them. This CDR3 is 13 amino acids long. The CDR3 DNA follows: TGTGCCAGCAGCTTAAGGGAAGTCGGGGAGCTGTTTTTT. This encodes CASSLREVGELFF. Drawing the rest from reference TRBV7-3 and TRBJ2-2, the complete variable domain is GAGVSQTPSNKVTEKGKYVELRCDPISGHTALYWYRQSLGQGPEFLIYFQGTGAADDSGLPNDRFFAVRPEGSVSTLKIQRTERGDSAVYLCASSLREVGELFFGEGSRLTVL.

V usage is TRBV20-1 and J usage is TRBJ2-7, with TRBD1 identical over 9 bases. This CDR3 is 15 amino acids long. V shed 5 bases, J shed 0 bases, and the junction held 8 bases outside the gene matches. Germline V gene sequence: CDR1 DFQATT, CDR2 SNEGSKA (reference sequence). CDR3 residues: CSAQLDRGNSYEQYF. The DNA for the CDR3 is TGCAGTGCTCAATTGGACAGGGGAAACTCCTACGAGCAGTACTTC.

This clonotype was recorded a few times. The V call is TRBV7-9, the J call TRBJ1-2; a weak D match, TRBD1 (5 bases). The CDR3 sequence is 15 residues long. The germline CDR1 and CDR2 sequences are SEHNR and FQNEAQ (reference sequence). Trimming shortened V by 4 bases and J by 4 bases, and 16 bases separated the two germline ends. CDR3 in DNA: TGTGCCAGCAGCTCCCCCAGGGATTGGGCCTATGGCTACACCTTC. Translating it yields CASSSPRDWAYGYTF.

The genes are TRBV7-3 and TRBJ1-1, with D perhaps matching TRBD1 (5 bases). Germline V CDR1 and CDR2: SGHTA, FQGTGA. Trimming cost V 1 base and J 4 bases, with 13 bases left between them. This CDR3 comprises 15 residues. CDR3 region: CASSLKGRVSTEAFF. Written as DNA, the CDR3 is TGTGCCAGCAGCTTAAAGGGCAGGGTGAGCACTGAAGCTTTCTTT. Using reference TRBV7-3 and TRBJ1-1 for the parts outside the CDR3, the full variable domain is GAGVSQTPSNKVTEKGKYVELRCDPISGHTALYWYRQSLGQGPEFLIYFQGTGAADDSGLPNDRFFAVRPEGSVSTLKIQRTERGDSAVYLCASSLKGRVSTEAFFGQGTRLTVV.

The chain links TRBV4-1 to TRBJ1-5; TRBD1 might be the D (5 bases). V was pared by 0 bases and J by 11 bases, with 20 bases between. Germline CDR1 is MGHRA and CDR2 is YSYEKL. The CDR3 loop spans 16 amino acids. The CDR3 sequence is CASSQDSTFSGESQHF. The CDR3 DNA sequence: TGCGCCAGCAGCCAAGATTCGACATTCTCGGGGGAGTCCCAGCATTTT.

The chain is built from TRBV11-2 and TRBJ1-1; TRBD1 agrees at 8 bases. Trimming at V came to 1 base and at J to 2 bases, leaving 3 bases not matched to a gene. The germline V gene encodes CDR1 SGHAT and CDR2 FQNNGV. This CDR3 spans 15 amino acids. Here the CDR3 DNA reads TGTGCCAGCAGCTTAGTGACAGGGGCAAACACTGAAGCTTTCTTT. Residues: CASSLVTGANTEAFF. Full variable domain (rest looked up from reference TRBV11-2 and TRBJ1-1): EAGVAQSPRYKIIEKRQSVAFWCNPISGHATLYWYQQILGQGPKLLIQFQNNGVVDDSQLPKDRFSAERLKGVDSTLKIQPAKLEDSAVYLCASSLVTGANTEAFFGQGTRLTVV.

This clonotype was seen a handful of times. J is TRBJ2-3 and V is TRBV4-1; D gene ambiguous. This CDR3 has 13 residues. The V gene lost 1 base and the J gene lost 2 bases, with 4 bases spanning the gap. CDR1 is MGHRA and CDR2 is YSYEKL in the germline V gene. This CDR3 is CASSQAITDTQYF. DNA of the CDR3: TGCGCCAGCAGCCAAGCGATCACAGATACGCAGTATTTT.